Listed here are 25 T cell receptor beta chains from one sample, sequenced in a study of blood T cell repertoires in COVID-19. The repertoire was sequenced with immunoSEQ multiplex PCR; TCRdb's copy has only in-frame clones and lacks some. This sample has 200,000 or so clones, with roughly 81% found just once. Sequenced material: peripheral blood. All receptors come from a man between 45 and 60 years old who had recovered from COVID-19.

The chain recombines TRBV9 with TRBJ1-2; a weak D match, TRBD1 (5 bases). Germline assignment: CDR1 SGDLS and CDR2 YYNGEE. The CDR3 length is 14 residues. V lost 0 bases to trimming and J lost 4 bases, with 10 bases between them. CDR3 bases: TGTGCCAGCAGCGTAGTCACAGGCCCCTATGGCTACACCTTC. Its protein product is CASSVVTGPYGYTF. The full variable domain, in which reference TRBV9 and TRBJ1-2 provide the parts outside the CDR3, is DSGVTQTPKHLITATGQRVTLRCSPRSGDLSVYWYQQSLDQGLQFLIQYYNGEERAKGNILERFSAQQFPDLHSELNLSSLELGDSALYFCASSVVTGPYGYTFGSGTRLTVV.

The chain uses TRBV6-1 and TRBJ1-1; the match to TRBD1 covers 7 bases. The CDR3 consists of 19 residues. V was pared by 2 bases and J by 3 bases, with 18 bases of the junction left unmatched. Germline V lookup: CDR1 MNHNS, CDR2 SASEGT. The CDR3 coding sequence is TGTGCCAGCAGTGAATCCAAGGGTAGGAGGGGGCAGGAGGACACTGAAGCTTTCTTT. The encoded protein is CASSESKGRRGQEDTEAFF.

This clone was counted once. J is TRBJ2-7 and V is TRBV28; 16 nucleotides match TRBD2. Germline CDR1 is MDHEN and CDR2 is SYDVKM. V lost 2 bases, J lost 3 bases, and 7 bases stayed unmatched. This CDR3 spans 18 amino acids. CDR3 amino acids: CASSLVGLAGGSYYEQYF. CDR3 bases: TGTGCCAGCAGTTTAGTGGGACTAGCGGGAGGGTCTTACTACGAGCAGTACTTC.

V usage is TRBV7-9 and J usage is TRBJ2-7; TRBD1 matches at 8 bases. This CDR3 is built from 13 residues. V lost 3 bases, J lost 5 bases, and 3 bases stayed unmatched. The germline CDR1 and CDR2 sequences are SEHNR and FQNEAQ (reference sequence). This CDR3 reads CASSFDRGHEQYF. CDR3 nucleotides: TGTGCCAGCAGCTTTGACAGGGGCCACGAGCAGTACTTC.

The count of this clone is one. This chain links TRBV29-1 with TRBJ1-2; possibly TRBD1 for D (6 bases). CDR3 length: 13 residues. Germline assignment: CDR1 SQVTM and CDR2 ANQGSEA. Between the trimmed V and J ends, which lost 5 bases and 8 bases, there was a span of 18 bases. The CDR3 DNA sequence: TGCAGCGTTCGACCACAGGGTTCTGGGGGCTACACCTTC. This encodes CSVRPQGSGGYTF.

The gene calls are TRBV11-2 and TRBJ2-7, with 11 bases identical to TRBD1. CDR3 length equals 14 residues. The junction had 3 bases not matched to a gene; V was cut back by 5 bases and J by 3 bases. Germline loops: CDR1 SGHAT, CDR2 FQNNGV. The DNA for the CDR3 is TGTGCCAGCAGCAAAGGGACAGGGGGCTACGAGCAGTACTTC. Amino acids: CASSKGTGGYEQYF. Complete variable domain (other parts from reference TRBV11-2 and TRBJ2-7): EAGVAQSPRYKIIEKRQSVAFWCNPISGHATLYWYQQILGQGPKLLIQFQNNGVVDDSQLPKDRFSAERLKGVDSTLKIQPAKLEDSAVYLCASSKGTGGYEQYFGPGTRLTVT.

The rearrangement uses TRBV20-1 and TRBJ2-1; D perhaps matches TRBD2 (6 bases). This CDR3 spans 16 amino acids. Trimming removed 3 bases at V and 0 bases at J, with 15 bases between. Germline assignment: CDR1 DFQATT and CDR2 SNEGSKA (reference sequence). The CDR3 DNA reads TGCAGTGCTAGTCCTAGCGCAACAAGCTCCTACAATGAGCAGTTCTTC. Translated, it gives CSASPSATSSYNEQFF.

This chain uses TRBV5-1 with TRBJ2-5; TRBD1 agrees at 10 bases. J lost 5 bases, V lost 4 bases, and 5 bases had no gene match. Germline V lookup: CDR1 SGHRS, CDR2 YFSETQ. This CDR3 contains 14 residues. CDR3: CASSQGTGVETQYF. The CDR3 DNA reads TGCGCCAGCAGCCAAGGGACAGGGGTGGAGACCCAGTACTTC.

This clone was observed a single time. This chain connects TRBV28 to TRBJ2-3, with D maybe TRBD1 (5 bases). The CDR3 runs to 15 residues. Trimming cost V 3 bases and J 0 bases, with 10 bases left between them. Per the germline V gene, CDR1 is MDHEN and CDR2 is SYDVKM. The CDR3 is CASSLGRPSTDTQYF. The CDR3 nucleotides read TGTGCCAGCAGTTTGGGGCGGCCAAGCACAGATACGCAGTATTTT.

This rearrangement joins TRBV4-2 to TRBJ2-2; D perhaps matches TRBD2 (6 bases). Trimming shortened V by 0 bases and J by 3 bases, and 11 bases separated the two germline ends. Germline V gene lookup returns CDR1 LGHNA and CDR2 YNFKEQ. This CDR3 comprises 16 residues. The DNA of the CDR3 is TGTGCCAGCAGCCAAGATTTGGGGAGGTACACCGGGGAGCTGTTTTTT. It specifies CASSQDLGRYTGELFF.

V gene TRBV28 combines with J gene TRBJ2-7; TRBD2 aligns across 12 bases. The CDR3 runs to 14 residues. Unmatched junction bases numbered 5, after V lost 8 bases and J lost 3 bases. Germline V gives CDR1 MDHEN, CDR2 SYDVKM. The CDR3 bases are TGTGCCAGCCTAGCGGGAGGGCCCTACTACGAGCAGTACTTC. Protein sequence: CASLAGGPYYEQYF.

This rearrangement joins TRBV11-3 to TRBJ2-7; perhaps TRBD2 as D (5 bases). Germline CDR1 reads SGHNT; CDR2 reads YENEEA. Trimming pared 1 base from V and 2 bases from J, leaving 15 bases between. This CDR3 is 16 amino acids long. The CDR3 reads CASSLGVGLLTYEQYF. CDR3 DNA: TGTGCCAGCAGCTTAGGGGTCGGACTTTTAACCTACGAGCAGTACTTC.

The chain combines TRBV15 with TRBJ2-7; D gene ambiguous. Germline CDR1 is LNHNV and CDR2 is YYDKDF (reference sequence). The CDR3 runs to 13 residues. V lost 0 bases and J 3 bases, leaving 6 bases between the germline ends. The CDR3 DNA sequence: TGTGCCACCAGCAGAGAGTACGGCTACGAGCAGTACTTC. This encodes CATSREYGYEQYF.

This sequence joins TRBV9 and TRBJ1-1, with 8 nucleotides matching TRBD1. With 3 bases clipped from V and 2 bases from J, the junction kept 6 bases outside the gene matches. Germline V gene data show CDR1 as SGDLS and CDR2 as YYNGEE. The CDR3 is 15 amino acids. Here the CDR3 DNA reads TGTGCCAGCAGCGCGTGGACAGGGAAAAACACTGAAGCTTTCTTT. This codes for CASSAWTGKNTEAFF.

The J gene is TRBJ2-5, the V gene TRBV4-2; possible D gene TRBD2, 7 bases. The CDR3 length is 15 residues. V was trimmed by 1 base and J by 5 bases, leaving 14 bases between them. Germline assignment: CDR1 LGHNA and CDR2 YNFKEQ. CDR3 sequence (DNA): TGTGCCAGCAGCCAAGGAGGGGGGGGCAAGGAGACCCAGTACTTC. Translating gives CASSQGGGGKETQYF.

This clone came up a few times. The chain combines TRBV28 with TRBJ1-5, with 8 bases matching TRBD1. Germline CDR1 and CDR2: MDHEN and SYDVKM. The CDR3 runs 17 residues. V lost 5 bases and J lost 2; bases outside the gene matches: 11. The CDR3 nucleotides are TGTGCCAGCAGTGCCGATCAGGGGGCGCGTGGCAATCAGCCCCAGCATTTT. Protein: CASSADQGARGNQPQHF.

The chain links TRBV5-1 to TRBJ2-7; 7 bases match TRBD1. CDR1 and CDR2 (germline): SGHRS, YFSETQ. This CDR3 region has 16 residues. J gave up 3 bases and V 0 bases, and 9 bases lay outside the gene matches. Written as DNA, the CDR3 is TGCGCCAGCAGCTTGGCCGGACAGGAAGCTTTCTACGAGCAGTACTTC. Its protein is CASSLAGQEAFYEQYF.

This clone was observed a handful of times. The CDR3, as DNA: TGTGCCAGCAGCGGGGGAGGGATCACCGTGCAGTACTTC. Translating gives CASSGGGITVQYF. The chain employs TRBV7-2 and TRBJ2-7; 7 bases agree with TRBD2. V shed 5 bases and J 9 bases; nucleotides not matched to a gene: 10. The germline V gene has CDR1 SGHTA and CDR2 FQGNSA. The CDR3 is made up of 13 amino acids.

The chain has TRBV2 and TRBJ2-1; tentative D call: TRBD2 (5 bases). Germline V gene data show CDR1 as SNHLY and CDR2 as FYNNEI. Trimming left V 5 bases short and J 8 bases short, with 16 bases between. The CDR3 spans 14 residues. CDR3 region: CASSLGLRLYEQFF. In DNA form, the CDR3 reads TGTGCCAGCAGTCTTGGACTCCGTCTCTATGAGCAGTTCTTC.

The CDR3 region has the DNA TGTGCCAGCAGCCAAGATTACGGAGCGGGAGTAGGCAATGAGCAGTTCTTC. Translation: CASSQDYGAGVGNEQFF. The chain couples TRBV3-1 (or the pseudogene TRBV3-2) to TRBJ2-1, with 8 positions matching TRBD2. V dropped 0 bases and J dropped 6; count of bases not matched to a gene: 10. Germline V gene sequence: CDR1 LGHDT, CDR2 YNNKEL (reference sequence). The CDR3 has 17 residues.

The chain recombines TRBV18 with TRBJ2-2; 12 bases fit TRBD2. The length of the CDR3 is 18 residues. Unmatched junction bases numbered 6, after V lost 3 bases and J lost 1 base. Looked up from germline, CDR1 is KGHSH and CDR2 is LQKENI. CDR3 sequence: CASSPLGGLAGNTGELFF. DNA for the CDR3: TGTGCCAGCTCACCTCTCGGGGGACTAGCGGGGAACACCGGGGAGCTGTTTTTT.

This clone appeared a few times. The V gene is TRBV5-1, the J gene TRBJ2-7; the D is unclear. Germline V gives CDR1 SGHRS, CDR2 YFSETQ. V lost 0 bases and J lost 3, with 10 bases in between. The CDR3 is made up of 14 amino acids. The CDR3, as DNA: TGCGCCAGCAGCTTGGAAGCAGGATTCTACGAGCAGTACTTC. As protein: CASSLEAGFYEQYF. Complete variable domain (other parts from reference TRBV5-1 and TRBJ2-7): KAGVTQTPRYLIKTRGQQVTLSCSPISGHRSVSWYQQTPGQGLQFLFEYFSETQRNKGNFPGRFSGRQFSNSRSEMNVSTLELGDSALYLCASSLEAGFYEQYFGPGTRLTVT.

The chain couples TRBV28 to TRBJ1-5; D might be TRBD1 (6 bases). V shed 6 bases and J shed 0 bases, with 15 bases lying between them. The germline CDR1 and CDR2 sequences are MDHEN and SYDVKM. The CDR3 sequence is 16 residues long. In nucleotides, the CDR3 is TGTGCCAGCAGACGTACAGGGTACTATAGCAATCAGCCCCAGCATTTT. Translated, it gives CASRRTGYYSNQPQHF.

The chain employs TRBV5-1 and TRBJ1-2; TRBD1 aligns across 8 bases. The germline CDR1 and CDR2 sequences are SGHRS and YFSETQ. This CDR3 is built from 15 residues. Losses at the gene ends were 2 bases for V and 0 bases for J; bases not matched to a gene: 3. CDR3 amino acids: CASSLNRGANYGYTF. CDR3 DNA sequence: TGCGCCAGCAGCTTAAACAGGGGGGCTAACTATGGCTACACCTTC.

This rearrangement joins TRBV2 to TRBJ1-6; unclear D gene. This CDR3 spans 12 amino acids. Per germline, CDR1 SNHLY and CDR2 FYNNEI. V shed 7 bases and J shed 14 bases, with 15 bases lying between them. CDR3 sequence (DNA): TGTGCCAGCATGAACCGGTTGGAGTCCCTCCACTTT. This gives the protein CASMNRLESLHF. The whole variable domain, remainder taken from reference TRBV2 and TRBJ1-6, is EPEVTQTPSHQVTQMGQEVILRCVPISNHLYFYWYRQILGQKVEFLVSFYNNEISEKSEIFDDQFSVERPDGSNFTLKIRSTKLEDSAMYFCASMNRLESLHFGNGTRLTVT.